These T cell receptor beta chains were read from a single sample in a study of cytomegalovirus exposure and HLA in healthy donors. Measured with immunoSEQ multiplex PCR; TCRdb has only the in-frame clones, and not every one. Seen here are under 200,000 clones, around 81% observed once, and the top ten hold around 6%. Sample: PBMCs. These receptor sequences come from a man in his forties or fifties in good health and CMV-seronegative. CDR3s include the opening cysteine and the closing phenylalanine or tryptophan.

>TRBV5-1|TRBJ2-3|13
CASSLRLADTQYF
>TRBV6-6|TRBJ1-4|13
CASSPWGVEKLFF
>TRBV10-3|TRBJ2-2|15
CAISGGGPNTGELFF
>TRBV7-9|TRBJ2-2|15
CASSRRERLTGELFF
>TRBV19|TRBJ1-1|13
CASIKGALTEAFF
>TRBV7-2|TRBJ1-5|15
CASSPQQGRGQPQHF
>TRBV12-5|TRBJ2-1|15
CASGAPGQGYNEQFF
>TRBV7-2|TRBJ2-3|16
CASSFPHNKITDTQYF
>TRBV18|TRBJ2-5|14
CASSLADSQDTQYF
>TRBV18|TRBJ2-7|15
CASSPLRTVLYEQYF
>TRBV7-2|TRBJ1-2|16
CASSPRGRGARYGYTF
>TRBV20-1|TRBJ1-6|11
CSAGDNSPLHF
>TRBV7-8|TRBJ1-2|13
CASSSSDSYGYTF
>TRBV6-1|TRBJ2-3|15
CASRGLAGGPDTQYF
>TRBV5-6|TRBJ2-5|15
CASSLGGGGHETQYF